This TCR beta chain emerged from a study of blood T cell repertoires in COVID-19. Study background: COVID-19 samples from acute and convalescent phases originated in the United States, Italy and Spain. T cells, B-cell-depleted T cells, or PBMCs supplied cDNA or gDNA.

CDR1 SGHVS and CDR2 FQNEAQ come from the germline V gene. The CDR3 contains 15 residues. The junction had 8 bases not matched to a gene; V was cut back by 4 bases and J by 8 bases. As handled by the study authors: How many nucleated cells were present was estimated from reference gene primer amplification. Some clones are missing from TCRdb's copy, which holds only in-frame ones; the method was immunoSEQ multiplex PCR. V, J and clone size are taken as reported in that table, and D and trimming were inferred from the DNA itself. The repertoire has over 250,000 clones, 88% of them found once; the top ten carry roughly 0.8%.

Sequenced: peripheral blood. This chain uses TRBV7-8 with TRBJ2-1; 10 bases line up with TRBD1. This clonotype was sampled from a woman aged 25 to 39 with acute or convalescent COVID-19. CDR3 region: CASSWRGQGRDEQFF. For the CDR3, the DNA is TGTGCCAGCAGCTGGAGGGGACAGGGGAGGGATGAGCAGTTCTTC.